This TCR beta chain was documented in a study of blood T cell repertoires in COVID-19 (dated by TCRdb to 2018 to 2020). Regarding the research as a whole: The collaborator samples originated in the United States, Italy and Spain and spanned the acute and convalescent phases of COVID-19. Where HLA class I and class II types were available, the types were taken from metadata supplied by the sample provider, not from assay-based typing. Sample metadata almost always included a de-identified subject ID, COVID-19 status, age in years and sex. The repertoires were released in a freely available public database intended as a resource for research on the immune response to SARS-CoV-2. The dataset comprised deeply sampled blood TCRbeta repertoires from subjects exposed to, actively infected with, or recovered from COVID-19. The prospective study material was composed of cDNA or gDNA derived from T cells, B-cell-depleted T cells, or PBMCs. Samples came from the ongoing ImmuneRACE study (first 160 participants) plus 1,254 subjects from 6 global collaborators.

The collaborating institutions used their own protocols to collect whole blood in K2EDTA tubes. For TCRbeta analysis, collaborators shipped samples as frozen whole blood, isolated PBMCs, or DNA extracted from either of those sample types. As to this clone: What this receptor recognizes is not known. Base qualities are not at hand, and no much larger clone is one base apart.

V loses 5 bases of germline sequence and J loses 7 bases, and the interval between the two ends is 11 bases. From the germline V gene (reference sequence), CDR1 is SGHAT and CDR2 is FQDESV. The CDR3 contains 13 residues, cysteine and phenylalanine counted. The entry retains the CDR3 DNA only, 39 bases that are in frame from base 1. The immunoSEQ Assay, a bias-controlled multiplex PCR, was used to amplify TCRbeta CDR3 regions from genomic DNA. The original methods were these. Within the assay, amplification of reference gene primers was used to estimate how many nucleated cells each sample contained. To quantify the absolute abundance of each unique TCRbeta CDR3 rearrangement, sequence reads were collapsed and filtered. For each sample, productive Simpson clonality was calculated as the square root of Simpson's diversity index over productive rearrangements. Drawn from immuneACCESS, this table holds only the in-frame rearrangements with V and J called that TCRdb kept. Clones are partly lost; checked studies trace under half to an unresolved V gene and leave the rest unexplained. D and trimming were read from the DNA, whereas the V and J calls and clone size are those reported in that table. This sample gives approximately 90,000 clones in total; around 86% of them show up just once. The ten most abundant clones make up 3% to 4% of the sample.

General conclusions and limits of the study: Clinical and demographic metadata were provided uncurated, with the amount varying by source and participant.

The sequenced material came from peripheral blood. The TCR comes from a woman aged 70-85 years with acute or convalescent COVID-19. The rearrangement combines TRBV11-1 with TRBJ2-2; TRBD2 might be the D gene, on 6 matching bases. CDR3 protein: CASSHQGGGELFF. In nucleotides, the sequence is TGTGCCAGCAGCCATCAGGGAGGCGGGGAGCTGTTTTTT. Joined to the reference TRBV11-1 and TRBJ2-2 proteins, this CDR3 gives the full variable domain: EAEVAQSPRYKITEKSQAVAFWCDPISGHATLYWYRQILGQGPELLVQFQDESVVDDSQLPKDRFSAERLKGVDSTLKIQPAELGDSAMYLCASSHQGGGELFFGEGSRLTVL.